The 21 T cell receptor beta chains in this list originate from one sample, sequenced in a study of T-cell memory formation after mild COVID-19. TCRdb passed the 5' RACE reads through MiXCR, listing each CDR3 protein once. The profile covers under 400,000 distinct CDR3 sequences, with approximately 27% appearing a single time and roughly 13% taken by the ten largest. Sequencing input: PBMCs or a T cell subset sorted from them (not recorded which). The origin of the receptors is an adult woman who had mild COVID-19 (a few samples of this study predate the infection). Cell type and time point are not known.

This clonotype was observed a handful of times. The rearrangement uses TRBV5-1 and TRBJ2-7, with 15 bases aligning to TRBD2. This CDR3 has 16 residues. The ends lost 0 bases at V and 6 bases at J; junction bases unmatched: 4. The V gene's germline CDR1 is SGHRS and CDR2 YFSETQ. CDR3 protein: CASSLEGLAGGGEQYF. For the CDR3, the DNA is TGCGCCAGCAGCTTGGAGGGACTAGCGGGGGGTGGCGAGCAGTACTTC.

This clonotype appeared once. This rearrangement joins TRBV6-6 to TRBJ2-5; perhaps TRBD1 as D (5 bases). CDR1 is MNHNY and CDR2 is SVGAGI in the germline V gene (reference sequence). The CDR3 length is 15 residues. V was clipped by 5 bases and J by 5 bases, with 18 bases between them. CDR3 nucleotide sequence: TGTGCCAGCAGTCGCACGAAGGGAAAGGGGGAGACCCAGTACTTC. Its protein product is CASSRTKGKGETQYF.

The chain has TRBV7-2 and TRBJ1-1; the D gene is possibly TRBD1 (5 bases). Trimming removed 1 base at V and 4 bases at J, with 16 bases between. The CDR3 loop spans 16 amino acids. The germline gives CDR1 SGHTA, CDR2 FQGNSA. The CDR3 region has the DNA TGTGCCAGCAGCTTAGACCCCGGGGGGTTAGGCACTGAAGCTTTCTTT. This encodes CASSLDPGGLGTEAFF.

This clonotype has only a few counts. V and J are TRBV5-1 and TRBJ1-1, with D perhaps matching TRBD1 (5 bases). Trimming left V 8 bases short and J 1 base short, with 15 bases between. Germline V gene data show CDR1 as SGHRS and CDR2 as YFSETQ. The CDR3 runs 14 residues. The CDR3 coding sequence is TGCGCCAGTACTCATCAGGGAAAGAACACTGAAGCTTTCTTT. Its protein product is CASTHQGKNTEAFF.

The chain combines TRBV29-1 with TRBJ1-1; tentative D call: TRBD1 (6 bases). This CDR3 has 14 amino acids. V lost 5 bases and J 4 bases, leaving 17 bases between the germline ends. Germline CDR1 and CDR2: SQVTM and ANQGSEA. CDR3 sequence (DNA): TGCAGCGTTCCTCAAAAGGGGGGAGGCACTGAAGCTTTCTTT. It encodes CSVPQKGGGTEAFF.

This chain links TRBV7-6 with TRBJ2-3; 8 bases are shared with TRBD1. The junction had 14 bases not matched to a gene; V was cut back by 1 base and J by 2 bases. Germline V CDR1 and CDR2: SGHVS, FNYEAQ. There are 19 residues in the CDR3. CDR3 coding DNA: TGTGCCAGCAGCTTAGTCCAGAATTCAGGGGGCCCCTCCACAGATACGCAGTATTTT. Protein: CASSLVQNSGGPSTDTQYF.

This clonotype has only a few counts. The chain links TRBV6-5 to TRBJ2-1; TRBD2 matches at 11 bases. Germline-derived CDR1 and CDR2 are MNHEY and SVGAGI. The CDR3 contains 15 residues. With 4 bases clipped from V and 3 bases from J, the junction kept 2 bases outside the gene matches. The DNA for the CDR3 is TGTGCCAGCAGTTGGGGGACTAGCGGCTACAATGAGCAGTTCTTC. Its translation: CASSWGTSGYNEQFF.

The chain recombines TRBV3-1 with TRBJ2-6; D ambiguous. Deletions cut 3 bases from V and 0 bases from J, with 9 bases between. The CDR3 spans 16 residues. The germline V gene encodes CDR1 LGHDT and CDR2 YNNKEL (reference sequence). CDR3 protein: CASSQGFLSGANVLTF. The CDR3 region has the DNA TGTGCCAGCAGCCAGGGGTTCCTCTCTGGGGCCAACGTCCTGACTTTC.

The chain employs TRBV4-3 and TRBJ1-3; the match to TRBD1 covers 8 bases. The CDR3 runs 15 residues. Looked up from germline, CDR1 is LGHNA and CDR2 is YSLEER. The V and J ends lost 3 bases and 5 bases, in that order; junction bases with no gene match: 6. CDR3 loop: CASSQDRDRRNTIYF. In DNA form, the CDR3 reads TGCGCCAGCAGCCAGGACCGGGACAGGAGAAACACCATATATTTT.

This clonotype was seen a handful of times. The CDR3: CASSQPPGNYGYTF. The DNA of the CDR3 is TGTGCCAGCAGCCAGCCGCCAGGGAACTATGGCTACACCTTC. The V call is TRBV3-1, the J call TRBJ1-2, with a weak D call TRBD1 (5 bases). The CDR3 extends over 14 amino acids. Deletions cut 3 bases from V and 2 bases from J, with 10 bases between. CDR1 is LGHDT, CDR2 YNNKEL, per germline (reference sequence).

The J gene is TRBJ2-7, the V gene TRBV28; no clear D gene. This CDR3 comprises 14 residues. Germline V gives CDR1 MDHEN, CDR2 SYDVKM. V lost 8 bases and J 2 bases, leaving 16 bases between the germline ends. The CDR3 loop is CASGYLTETYEQYF. DNA for the CDR3: TGTGCCAGCGGGTACCTCACAGAGACCTACGAGCAGTACTTC.

The chain links TRBV20-1 to TRBJ1-1; 7 positions match TRBD1. Germline lookup yields CDR1 DFQATT and CDR2 SNEGSKA (reference sequence). CDR3 length equals 14 residues. The junction had 6 bases not matched to a gene; V was cut back by 5 bases and J by 0 bases. CDR3 protein: CSAYRGYLNTEAFF. The DNA of the CDR3 is TGCAGTGCTTACAGGGGTTACCTGAACACTGAAGCTTTCTTT.

The CDR3 DNA is TGTGCCAGCAGCTTAATCAGCCCCGGGGATACGCAGTATTTT. It specifies CASSLISPGDTQYF. The chain couples TRBV7-6 to TRBJ2-3; no firm D call. Trimming removed 2 bases at V and 6 bases at J, with 12 bases between. This CDR3 has 14 residues. Germline CDR1 is SGHVS and CDR2 is FNYEAQ.

This clonotype was seen a handful of times. This chain links TRBV9 with TRBJ2-7; D possibly corresponds to TRBD2 (6 bases). In germline, CDR1 is SGDLS, CDR2 YYNGEE. The CDR3 contains 15 residues. Trimming took 4 bases from V and 5 from J, leaving 19 bases between them. In nucleotides, the CDR3 is TGTGCCAGCAGCTCCCGACTAGATGGGGTCGACGAGCAGTACTTC. Encoded protein: CASSSRLDGVDEQYF. The full variable domain, in which reference TRBV9 and TRBJ2-7 provide the parts outside the CDR3, is DSGVTQTPKHLITATGQRVTLRCSPRSGDLSVYWYQQSLDQGLQFLIQYYNGEERAKGNILERFSAQQFPDLHSELNLSSLELGDSALYFCASSSRLDGVDEQYFGPGTRLTVT.

In its sample, this clonotype was seen a few times. This sequence joins TRBV24-1 and TRBJ1-5, with 9 bases identical to TRBD1. The V gene end was trimmed by 5 bases and the J gene end by 7 bases; junction bases not matched to a gene: 14. Germline CDR1 and CDR2: KGHDR and SFDVKD. The CDR3 runs to 17 residues. The DNA for the CDR3 is TGTGCCACCAGTGTCCCACCCGGGACAGGGCAAAAGCAGCCCCAGCATTTT. Translation: CATSVPPGTGQKQPQHF.

The rearrangement joins TRBV27 to TRBJ2-7; 9 nucleotides align to TRBD1. Per the germline V gene, CDR1 is MNHEY and CDR2 is SMNVEV (reference sequence). The CDR3 runs 15 residues. J gave up 4 bases and V 0 bases, and 4 bases lay outside the gene matches. CDR3 in DNA: TGTGCCAGCAGTTTATCTTGGACAGGGGATTACGAGCAGTACTTC. This encodes CASSLSWTGDYEQYF.

The gene calls are TRBV12-3 or TRBV12-4 and TRBJ1-6; 10 positions match TRBD1. CDR3 size: 16 residues. After removal of 5 bases from V and 7 bases from J, the junction contained 8 bases not matched to a gene. The CDR3 loop reads CASSLAGTGENSPLHF. For the CDR3, the DNA is TGTGCCAGCAGTCTCGCTGGGACAGGGGAGAATTCACCCCTCCACTTT.

This clonotype has only a few counts. This chain links TRBV29-1 with TRBJ2-3; maybe TRBD2 (6 bases). CDR3 length: 14 residues. Germline CDR1 is SQVTM and CDR2 is ANQGSEA. V was clipped by 1 base and J by 5 bases, with 13 bases between them. This chain's CDR3 is CSVEVGTVGDTQYF. In DNA, the CDR3 is TGCAGCGTTGAAGTGGGGACTGTCGGAGATACGCAGTATTTT.

The J gene is TRBJ2-7, the V gene TRBV7-9; D is perhaps TRBD2 (6 bases). Deletions cut 4 bases from V and 6 bases from J, with 13 bases between. This CDR3 is built from 13 residues. CDR1 is SEHNR and CDR2 is FQNEAQ in the germline V gene (reference sequence). The CDR3 DNA sequence: TGTGCCAGCAGCTACACGCTCGGGGGCGAGCAGTACTTC. The encoded protein is CASSYTLGGEQYF.

This clonotype was seen a few times. The V gene is TRBV3-1, the J gene TRBJ2-2; 8 nucleotides match TRBD1. In germline, CDR1 is LGHDT, CDR2 YNNKEL (reference sequence). V shed 10 bases, J shed 4 bases, and the junction held 11 bases outside the gene matches. The CDR3 extends over 15 amino acids. This CDR3 reads CATGPGGLFTGELFF. In DNA form, the CDR3 reads TGTGCCACCGGGCCAGGGGGCCTCTTCACCGGGGAGCTGTTTTTT.

In its sample, this clonotype was seen many times. The chain links TRBV5-1 to TRBJ2-6; D is ambiguous. Looked up from germline, CDR1 is SGHRS and CDR2 is YFSETQ. V was pared by 0 bases and J by 0 bases, with 10 bases between. The CDR3 sequence is 17 residues long. The CDR3 here is CASSLDGTYSGANVLTF. CDR3 nucleotides: TGCGCCAGCAGCTTGGACGGAACCTACTCTGGGGCCAACGTCCTGACTTTC. The full variable domain, its missing parts supplied by reference TRBV5-1 and TRBJ2-6, is KAGVTQTPRYLIKTRGQQVTLSCSPISGHRSVSWYQQTPGQGLQFLFEYFSETQRNKGNFPGRFSGRQFSNSRSEMNVSTLELGDSALYLCASSLDGTYSGANVLTFGAGSRLTVL.